These 32 T cell receptor beta chains were all obtained from the same sample, sequenced in a study of neoadjuvant anti-PD-1 for oral cavity cancer. Sequencing used immunoSEQ multiplex PCR; TCRdb keeps in-frame clones, though not all of them. The profile shows approximately 13,000 clones, 50% to 75% of them singletons. The material sequenced was PBMCs, taken before nivolumab (anti-PD-1) treatment. The receptors were gathered from a person aged 40 to 85 with oral cavity squamous cell carcinoma.

This chain links TRBV6-4 with TRBJ1-2; weak D call: TRBD1 (6 bases). Trimming cost V 6 bases and J 2 bases, with 13 bases left between them. The CDR3 loop spans 14 amino acids. CDR1 and CDR2 from the germline V gene are MRHNA and SNTAGT. This CDR3 reads CASSAGVGNYGYTF. In DNA form, the CDR3 reads TGTGCCAGCAGCGCAGGGGTGGGGAACTATGGCTACACCTTC.

There are a few counts of this clone. V usage is TRBV6-1 and J usage is TRBJ2-7; D unresolved. Trimming took off 1 base at V and 3 bases at J, with 10 bases between the two ends. Germline-derived CDR1 and CDR2 are MNHNS and SASEGT. This CDR3 contains 14 residues. CDR3 bases: TGTGCCAGCAGTGAAGTGGCTAGTGACTACGAGCAGTACTTC. Its protein is CASSEVASDYEQYF.

This chain connects TRBV7-8 to TRBJ1-5, with 9 positions matching TRBD1. This CDR3 is 14 amino acids long. Trimming took 5 bases from V and 1 from J; bases not matched to a gene: 0. The germline V gene encodes CDR1 SGHVS and CDR2 FQNEAQ. The CDR3 bases are TGTGCCAGCAGCGGGACAGGGAGCAATCAGCCCCAGCATTTT. This gives the protein CASSGTGSNQPQHF.

This sequence joins TRBV7-8 and TRBJ1-3; D is perhaps TRBD1 (5 bases). V shed 7 bases and J shed 4 bases, with 17 bases lying between them. Per the germline V gene, CDR1 is SGHVS and CDR2 is FQNEAQ. CDR3 length: 15 amino acids. The CDR3 DNA sequence: TGTGCCAGCACCCTCCCAGCAGGGAACGGAAACACCATATATTTT. Its protein product is CASTLPAGNGNTIYF.

The rearrangement links TRBV6-6 to TRBJ1-5; no firm D call. V was trimmed by 0 bases and J by 7 bases, leaving 7 bases between them. The CDR3 is 13 amino acids. The germline V gene has CDR1 MNHNY and CDR2 SVGAGI (reference sequence). The CDR3 loop reads CASSYSWGQPQHF. Here the CDR3 DNA reads TGTGCCAGCAGTTACTCTTGGGGACAGCCCCAGCATTTT.

The chain carries TRBV5-1 and TRBJ2-7, with 8 bases identical to TRBD2. V was clipped by 0 bases and J by 6 bases; unmatched bases: 14. Germline CDR1 reads SGHRS; CDR2 reads YFSETQ. This CDR3 is built from 17 residues. The DNA for the CDR3 is TGCGCCAGCAGCTTGGATACTAGCGGCACCCTGGAGAGCGAGCAGTACTTC. Amino acid sequence: CASSLDTSGTLESEQYF.

This clone came up a few times. This chain connects TRBV20-1 to TRBJ1-1; no reliable D call. There are 10 residues in the CDR3. The germline V and J ends were trimmed by 2 bases and 6 bases, with 4 bases remaining between them. CDR1 and CDR2 from the germline V gene are DFQATT and SNEGSKA (reference sequence). The CDR3: CSARRSEAFF. As DNA, the CDR3 is TGCAGTGCTAGAAGGTCTGAAGCTTTCTTT.

The chain is built from TRBV5-1 and TRBJ2-5; a possible D gene is TRBD1 (6 bases). Germline-derived CDR1 and CDR2 are SGHRS and YFSETQ. CDR3 size: 15 residues. The ends were cut back, 3 bases at V and 3 bases at J, with 15 bases in the middle. CDR3 loop: CASSYYRVEKETQYF. CDR3 sequence (DNA): TGCGCCAGCAGCTATTACAGGGTTGAGAAAGAGACCCAGTACTTC.

This clone was counted between two and nine times. V and J are TRBV18 and TRBJ2-3; TRBD1 might be the D (7 bases). The CDR3 extends over 15 amino acids. Trimming shortened V by 2 bases and J by 6 bases, and 15 bases separated the two germline ends. Germline values: CDR1 KGHSH, CDR2 LQKENI. The CDR3 here is CASSPGQGGTDTQYF. The CDR3 nucleotides read TGTGCCAGCTCACCAGGGCAGGGGGGTACGGATACGCAGTATTTT.

CDR3 sequence (DNA): TGTGCCAGCAGGTCCAGACCGGGACAGGGGAGCACTGAAGCTTTCTTT. This encodes CASRSRPGQGSTEAFF. V is TRBV9 and J is TRBJ1-1; 10 bases match TRBD1. The CDR3 has 16 residues. The V segment lost 5 bases and the J segment 4 bases; nucleotides outside the gene matches: 11. Per the germline V gene, CDR1 is SGDLS and CDR2 is YYNGEE.

This chain links TRBV7-9 with TRBJ1-4; 10 positions agree with TRBD1. Per germline, CDR1 SEHNR and CDR2 FQNEAQ (reference sequence). Unmatched junction bases numbered 9, after V lost 6 bases and J lost 5 bases. This CDR3 contains 16 residues. The CDR3 region is CASSYGAGQGNEKLFF. The CDR3 nucleotides read TGTGCCAGCAGTTATGGTGCGGGACAGGGGAATGAAAAACTGTTTTTT.

The chain links TRBV28 to TRBJ2-5; 7 bases match TRBD2. V lost 9 bases, J lost 4 bases, and 8 bases stayed unmatched. The CDR3 consists of 13 residues. Per the germline V gene, CDR1 is MDHEN and CDR2 is SYDVKM. The CDR3: CASSSGGRETQYF. The CDR3 nucleotides are TGTGCCAGTTCCTCGGGGGGTCGAGAGACCCAGTACTTC. Full variable domain (missing parts from reference TRBV28 and TRBJ2-5): DVKVTQSSRYLVKRTGEKVFLECVQDMDHENMFWYRQDPGLGLRLIYFSYDVKMKEKGDIPEGYSVSREKKERFSLILESASTNQTSMYLCASSSGGRETQYFGPGTRLLVL.

V usage is TRBV19 and J usage is TRBJ1-4; D is possibly TRBD1 (6 bases). The CDR3 contains 16 residues. CDR1 is LNHDA and CDR2 is SQIVND in the germline V gene (reference sequence). Trimming pared 7 bases from V and 5 bases from J, leaving 20 bases between. CDR3 DNA: TGTGCCAGTACCACATTTTTGGACAGACCAAATGAAAAACTGTTTTTT. It translates to CASTTFLDRPNEKLFF.

The chain has TRBV7-6 and TRBJ1-1; D perhaps matches TRBD1 (6 bases). V lost 2 bases to trimming and J lost 5 bases, with 12 bases between them. The CDR3 covers 14 residues. Germline lookup yields CDR1 SGHVS and CDR2 FNYEAQ. CDR3 sequence (DNA): TGTGCCAGCAGCTTATCCAGGGGACAAACTGAAGCTTTCTTT. Translation gives CASSLSRGQTEAFF.

The chain is built from TRBV28 and TRBJ1-1; D gene unclear. Between the trimmed V and J ends, which lost 6 bases and 0 bases, there was a span of 17 bases. This CDR3 comprises 16 residues. CDR1 is MDHEN and CDR2 is SYDVKM in the germline V gene. The CDR3 reads CASRVRIGPMNTEAFF. The CDR3 nucleotides read TGTGCCAGCAGGGTCCGGATAGGGCCCATGAACACTGAAGCTTTCTTT.

The sample holds a few counts of this clone. The J gene is TRBJ1-2, the V gene TRBV19, with D possibly TRBD1 on 5 matching bases. V shed 5 bases and J shed 7 bases, with 26 bases lying between them. The CDR3 extends over 17 amino acids. CDR1 LNHDA and CDR2 SQIVND come from the germline V gene (reference sequence). CDR3 DNA sequence: TGTGCCAGTAGTCTCCTTGCCGACAGCCTCCCTTCCGGTGGCTACACCTTC. Protein product: CASSLLADSLPSGGYTF.

Here the CDR3 reads CSVERFRVGEKLFF. For the CDR3, the DNA is TGCAGCGTGGAGAGATTTAGGGTTGGTGAAAAACTGTTTTTT. This chain joins TRBV29-1 and TRBJ1-4, with D uncertain. The V gene lost 6 bases and the J gene lost 7 bases, with 18 bases spanning the gap. CDR3 size: 14 residues. Looked up from germline, CDR1 is SQVTM and CDR2 is ANQGSEA.

The V gene is TRBV4-2, the J gene TRBJ2-3; 7 bases are a match to TRBD2. Germline V lookup: CDR1 LGHNA, CDR2 YNFKEQ. The V gene end was trimmed by 0 bases and the J gene end by 2 bases; junction bases not matched to a gene: 5. This CDR3 is 16 amino acids long. The CDR3 bases are TGTGCCAGCAGCCAAGATGACGGGGGGTACACAGATACGCAGTATTTT. It translates to CASSQDDGGYTDTQYF.

For the CDR3, the DNA is TGTGCCAGTAGTATGGGACAGGGGAATAATTCACCCCTCCACTTT. Its translation is CASSMGQGNNSPLHF. The J gene is TRBJ1-6, the V gene TRBV19, with 10 bases fitting TRBD1. V was pared by 3 bases and J by 5 bases, with 1 base of the junction left unmatched. Germline V CDR1 and CDR2: LNHDA, SQIVND (reference sequence). The CDR3 spans 15 residues.

The gene calls are TRBV7-9 and TRBJ1-1; D unclear. The CDR3 contains 15 residues. V was trimmed by 6 bases and J by 1 base, leaving 15 bases between them. CDR1 is SEHNR, CDR2 FQNEAQ, per germline (reference sequence). The CDR3 nucleotides are TGTGCCAGCAGTTCCTTCTTCAGACAGAACACTGAAGCTTTCTTT. Translating it yields CASSSFFRQNTEAFF.

The chain combines TRBV2 with TRBJ2-1; D perhaps matches TRBD2 (6 bases). Germline V gives CDR1 SNHLY, CDR2 FYNNEI. Trimming pared 4 bases from V and 0 bases from J, leaving 7 bases between. The CDR3 extends over 14 amino acids. The CDR3 reads CASSGGLSYNEQFF. CDR3 bases: TGTGCCAGCAGTGGGGGACTCTCCTACAATGAGCAGTTCTTC.

In nucleotides, the CDR3 is TGTGCCAGCGGCATCAGAAGGGGGTGGGTTAATTCACCCCTCCACTTT. It yields the protein CASGIRRGWVNSPLHF. The rearrangement uses TRBV13 and TRBJ1-6; TRBD1 is a possible D gene (6 bases). This CDR3 comprises 16 residues. The V gene's germline CDR1 is PRHDT and CDR2 FYEKMQ (reference sequence). Trimming removed 8 bases at V and 6 bases at J, with 20 bases between.

The chain has TRBV27 and TRBJ1-3, with D uncertain. The ends were cut back, 7 bases at V and 0 bases at J, with 7 bases in the middle. Germline loops: CDR1 MNHEY, CDR2 SMNVEV (reference sequence). The CDR3 has 13 residues. CDR3 in amino acids: CASMTLSGNTIYF. The CDR3 DNA reads as TGTGCCAGCATGACACTCTCTGGAAACACCATATATTTT.

The rearrangement uses TRBV2 and TRBJ2-7, with a weak D call TRBD1 (6 bases). This CDR3 is 13 amino acids long. Germline assignment: CDR1 SNHLY and CDR2 FYNNEI. V lost 6 bases and J lost 2, with 11 bases in between. The CDR3: CASSLTGTYEQYF. CDR3 DNA sequence: TGTGCCAGCAGCCTCACAGGGACCTACGAGCAGTACTTC.

The chain combines TRBV5-1 with TRBJ2-4, with D perhaps assigned TRBD1 or TRBD2 (6 bases each). V was trimmed by 4 bases and J by 0 bases, leaving 14 bases between them. CDR3 length equals 16 residues. Germline CDR1 is SGHRS and CDR2 is YFSETQ. The CDR3 coding sequence is TGCGCCAGCAGCCCGGAGGGGGGACTAGCCAAAAACATTCAGTACTTC. This translates into CASSPEGGLAKNIQYF.

The chain has TRBV19 and TRBJ1-2; 10 positions agree with TRBD1. The CDR3 has 17 amino acids. The ends lost 9 bases at V and 2 bases at J; junction bases unmatched: 15. Looked up from germline, CDR1 is LNHDA and CDR2 is SQIVND (reference sequence). Here the CDR3 DNA reads TGTGCCAGCGGGAATGGGGGGACAGGGGTGGGCAACTATGGCTACACCTTC. It is translated as CASGNGGTGVGNYGYTF.

V is TRBV6-5 and J is TRBJ2-3; D not resolved. Trimming removed 2 bases at V and 5 bases at J, with 2 bases between. This CDR3 comprises 11 residues. Germline-derived CDR1 and CDR2 are MNHEY and SVGAGI. As DNA, the CDR3 is TGTGCCAGCAGTTACGGAGATACGCAGTATTTT. It yields the protein CASSYGDTQYF.

This clone is categorized as medium-sized. The J gene is TRBJ1-1, the V gene TRBV6-1; D not resolved. CDR3 length equals 14 residues. Trimming took 4 bases from V and 1 from J, leaving 10 bases between them. Germline values: CDR1 MNHNS, CDR2 SASEGT. Written as DNA, the CDR3 is TGTGCCAGCAGTGGCAGAGGATCGAACACTGAAGCTTTCTTT. Residues: CASSGRGSNTEAFF.

This clone was picked up a small number of times. The genes are TRBV21-1 and TRBJ1-5; TRBD1 is taken as the D call from the table, unchecked against the DNA. TRBV21-1 is flagged as a pseudogene. This CDR3 contains 15 residues. CDR3 sequence reads: CASSSRGSANQPQHF. The CDR3 nucleotides read TGTGCCAGCAGCTCCAGGGGGAGTGCCAATCAGCCCCAGCATTTT.

The chain employs TRBV6-1 and TRBJ2-7; D unresolved. Trimming left V 0 bases short and J 4 bases short, with 10 bases between. CDR3 size: 14 residues. Per the germline V gene, CDR1 is MNHNS and CDR2 is SASEGT. CDR3 DNA sequence: TGTGCCAGCAGTGAAGCACTCGACCTTTACGAGCAGTACTTC. Its protein is CASSEALDLYEQYF.

The rearrangement links TRBV7-2 to TRBJ2-3; maybe TRBD2 (7 bases). Germline-derived CDR1 and CDR2 are SGHTA and FQGNSA. The CDR3 is 16 residues long. The V end lost 2 bases, the J end lost 6 bases, and 18 bases lay between the germline ends. This chain's CDR3 is CASSLLGGAQGDTQYF. In DNA, the CDR3 is TGTGCCAGCAGCTTACTTGGGGGGGCGCAAGGGGATACGCAGTATTTT.

The V and J genes are TRBV5-1 and TRBJ2-3, with 12 bases lining up with TRBD2. J was trimmed by 3 bases and V by 4 bases; bases with no gene match: 6. The germline gives CDR1 SGHRS, CDR2 YFSETQ. The length of the CDR3 is 16 residues. The CDR3 loop is CASSVLAGGETDTQYF. CDR3 bases: TGCGCCAGCAGCGTGCTAGCGGGAGGGGAGACAGATACGCAGTATTTT.